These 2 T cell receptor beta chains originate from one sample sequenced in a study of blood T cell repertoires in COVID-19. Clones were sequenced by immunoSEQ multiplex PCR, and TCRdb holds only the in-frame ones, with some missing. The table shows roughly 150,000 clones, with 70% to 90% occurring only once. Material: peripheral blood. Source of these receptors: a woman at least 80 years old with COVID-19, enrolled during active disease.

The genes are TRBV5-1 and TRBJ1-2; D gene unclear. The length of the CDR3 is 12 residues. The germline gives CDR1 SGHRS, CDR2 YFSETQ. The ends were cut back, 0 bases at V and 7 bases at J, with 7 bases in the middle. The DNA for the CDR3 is TGCGCCAGCAGCTTGGCCATCGGTGGCTACACCTTC. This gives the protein CASSLAIGGYTF.

CDR3 DNA sequence: TGTGCCAGCAGTTACTGGGGGGGATCCATATATTTT. This translates into CASSYWGGSIYF. The chain recombines TRBV6-6 with TRBJ1-3, with D maybe TRBD1 (5 bases). The V gene's germline CDR1 is MNHNY and CDR2 SVGAGI (reference sequence). The V gene lost 1 base and the J gene lost 11 bases, with 9 bases spanning the gap. This CDR3 has 12 residues.